The 2 T cell receptor beta chains given below trace back to one sample, sequenced in a study of glioma-infiltrating T cells after dendritic cell vaccination. TCRdb's copy holds only in-frame clones and misses some; the assay was immunoSEQ multiplex PCR. This table has about 50,000 clones, 65% to 90% appearing once. The sequenced sample was blood, obtained before dendritic cell vaccination. All receptors derive from a human donor with glioblastoma.

V and J are TRBV7-9 and TRBJ1-3; D is undetermined. This CDR3 is 15 amino acids long. Germline V CDR1 and CDR2: SEHNR, FQNEAQ (reference sequence). V lost 9 bases, J lost 0 bases, and 15 bases lay in between. CDR3 in amino acids: CASDVSLNSGNTIYF. The CDR3 DNA sequence: TGTGCCAGTGACGTCTCACTAAACTCTGGAAACACCATATATTTT.

CDR3: CASNGAGATGELFF. DNA of the CDR3: TGTGCCAGCAACGGAGCGGGAGCCACCGGGGAGCTGTTTTTT. This chain links TRBV2 with TRBJ2-2; 8 nucleotides agree with TRBD2. V lost 7 bases, J lost 4 bases, and 5 bases stayed unmatched. The V gene's germline CDR1 is SNHLY and CDR2 FYNNEI. The CDR3 length is 14 residues.